Each of the 9 T cell receptor beta chains below was sequenced from the same sample in a study of blood T cells in healthy people across ages. A second PCR, run for about 7 to 11 cycles, used a sample-barcoded 5' primer plus a J-beta primer mix. TCRdb re-derived calls from the 5' RACE reads in MiXCR, one entry per CDR3 protein. The sample lists some 900,000 distinct CDR3 sequences; roughly 43% were seen once. The sample was blood. These receptors were obtained from a man aged 25-45 years in good health.

The rearrangement uses TRBV5-1 and TRBJ2-7, with D possibly being TRBD2 (6 bases). The CDR3 sequence is 14 residues long. V was trimmed by 3 bases and J by 5 bases, leaving 15 bases between them. CDR1 is SGHRS and CDR2 is YFSETQ in the germline V gene. The CDR3 nucleotides read TGCGCCAGCAGCTGGGGGACTTTATCCGACGAGCAGTACTTC. It translates to CASSWGTLSDEQYF.

The chain couples TRBV5-6 to TRBJ2-6; D is uncertain. V shed 0 bases and J shed 2 bases, with 6 bases lying between them. CDR1 SGHDT and CDR2 YYEEEE come from the germline V gene. The CDR3 is 15 amino acids. In DNA, the CDR3 is TGTGCCAGCAGCTTGGAAAGCACTGGGGCCAACGTCCTGACTTTC. It yields the protein CASSLESTGANVLTF. The full variable domain, its missing parts supplied by reference TRBV5-6 and TRBJ2-6, is DAGVTQSPTHLIKTRGQQVTLRCSPKSGHDTVSWYQQALGQGPQFIFQYYEEEERQRGNFPDRFSGHQFPNYSSELNVNALLLGDSALYLCASSLESTGANVLTFGAGSRLTVL.

This chain joins TRBV7-2 and TRBJ2-1; TRBD2 might be the D (7 bases). The better agreement between TRBJ2-7 and the DNA end casts doubt on the J call. This CDR3 has 15 residues. Per the germline V gene, CDR1 is SGHTA and CDR2 is FQGNSA. The CDR3 coding sequence is TGTGCCAGCACCGAGGGGGGGGCTCCCTACAATGAGCAGTACTTC. It codes for CASTEGGAPYNEQYF.

The genes are TRBV4-1 and TRBJ2-3; 7 bases line up with TRBD2. This CDR3 comprises 15 residues. The germline V gene encodes CDR1 MGHRA and CDR2 YSYEKL. The V segment lost 3 bases and the J segment 0 bases; nucleotides outside the gene matches: 3. The CDR3 reads CASSQVSGSTDTQYF. As DNA, the CDR3 is TGCGCCAGCAGCCAGGTTAGCGGGAGCACAGATACGCAGTATTTT.

This clonotype was counted ten times or more. The chain couples TRBV6-5 to TRBJ2-3; weak D call: TRBD2 (6 bases). Germline V gives CDR1 MNHEY, CDR2 SVGAGI. V lost 4 bases and J lost 4, with 6 bases in between. The CDR3 extends over 12 amino acids. The CDR3 sequence: CASSSSADTQYF. As DNA, the CDR3 is TGTGCCAGCAGTTCTAGCGCAGATACGCAGTATTTT.

Regarding this clonotype: Sequence at one end of the junction differs from germline and may be a read error. The rearrangement links TRBV29-1 to TRBJ2-1; 9 nucleotides agree with TRBD1. This CDR3 is built from 13 residues. CDR1 and CDR2 from the germline V gene are SQVTM and ANQGSEA. CDR3 region: CSVGTGAYSEQFF. The CDR3 DNA sequence: TGCAGCGTTGGGACAGGGGCCTACAGTGAGCAGTTCTTC.

The V call is TRBV12-3 or TRBV12-4, the J call TRBJ1-4; TRBD1 might be the D (5 bases). CDR3 length: 15 amino acids. Trimming took 3 bases from V and 4 from J, leaving 12 bases between them. CDR3 DNA sequence: TGTGCCAGCAGTTTTCCCGGGGCGGGTAATGAAAAACTGTTTTTT. Translating gives CASSFPGAGNEKLFF.

The chain employs TRBV9 and TRBJ2-5; TRBD2 agrees at 11 bases. With 0 bases clipped from V and 1 base from J, the junction kept 5 bases outside the gene matches. CDR3 size: 17 residues. Germline V gene data show CDR1 as SGDLS and CDR2 as YYNGEE. The chain's CDR3 is CASSVGVGTSGQETQYF. The CDR3 nucleotides are TGTGCCAGCAGCGTAGGGGTCGGGACTAGCGGCCAAGAGACCCAGTACTTC. Full variable domain (remainder filled in from reference TRBV9 and TRBJ2-5): DSGVTQTPKHLITATGQRVTLRCSPRSGDLSVYWYQQSLDQGLQFLIQYYNGEERAKGNILERFSAQQFPDLHSELNLSSLELGDSALYFCASSVGVGTSGQETQYFGPGTRLLVL.

This chain uses TRBV4-2 with TRBJ2-3, with 13 bases fitting TRBD2. Germline V lookup: CDR1 LGHNA, CDR2 YNFKEQ. J was trimmed by 0 bases and V by 0 bases; bases with no gene match: 3. This CDR3 region has 18 residues. The CDR3 here is CASSQELAGGPSTDTQYF. CDR3 nucleotide sequence: TGTGCCAGCAGCCAAGAACTAGCGGGGGGGCCCAGCACAGATACGCAGTATTTT.